This is a list of T cell receptor beta chains from one sample in a study of beta chain features in type 1 diabetes. TCRdb's table, derived via immunoSEQ multiplex PCR, lists solely in-frame clones and lacks some. Here the sample spans around 500,000 clones, approximately 10% being singletons. Sequencing was done on a sample of naive CD4+ T cells from blood. The receptors were sampled from a woman between 18 and 29 years old in good health. Both conserved end residues are part of each CDR3. D genes are given only for firm matches. Not every row has a clone size; where given, it reads once, few, many or a size class.

CDR3nt: TGTGCCAGTAGTACAACCGGGACAGCGAACACCGGGGAGCTGTTTTTT
CDR3aa: CASSTTGTANTGELFF
v_gene: TRBV19
d_gene: TRBD1
j_gene: TRBJ2-2
abundance: few

CDR3nt: TGTGCCAGTAGTCTATCCTTTAGCACAGATACGCAGTATTTT
CDR3aa: CASSLSFSTDTQYF
v_gene: TRBV19
d_gene: -
j_gene: TRBJ2-3
abundance: few

CDR3nt: TGCAGCGAGAGGACAGGGGGCAGTAACAATGAGCAGTTCTTC
CDR3aa: CSERTGGSNNEQFF
v_gene: TRBV29-1
d_gene: TRBD1
j_gene: TRBJ2-1
abundance: -

CDR3nt: TGCAGTGCCCTTAATGAAAAACTGTTTTTT
CDR3aa: CSALNEKLFF
v_gene: TRBV20-1
d_gene: -
j_gene: TRBJ1-4
abundance: few

CDR3nt: TGTGCCAGCAGTACCAGACAGGGAGGCTACACCTTC
CDR3aa: CASSTRQGGYTF
v_gene: TRBV6-5
d_gene: TRBD1
j_gene: TRBJ1-2
abundance: -

CDR3nt: TGTGCCATCAGTGAGAGGCCCCAAGAGACCCAGTACTTC
CDR3aa: CAISERPQETQYF
v_gene: TRBV10-3
d_gene: -
j_gene: TRBJ2-5
abundance: -

CDR3nt: TGTGCCAGCAGTAGACAGGAGGCCTATGGAGGCACCTTC
CDR3aa: CASSRQEAYGGTF
v_gene: TRBV2
d_gene: -
j_gene: TRBJ1-2
abundance: few

CDR3nt: TGTGCCAGCAGTTACTCGTTGGCAGACAATGAGCAGTTCTTC
CDR3aa: CASSYSLADNEQFF
v_gene: TRBV6-6
d_gene: -
j_gene: TRBJ2-1
abundance: few

CDR3nt: TGCAGCGTTTCGAGAACTAGCGGGGTAACCTACGAGCAGTACTTC
CDR3aa: CSVSRTSGVTYEQYF
v_gene: TRBV29-1
d_gene: TRBD2
j_gene: TRBJ2-7
abundance: few

CDR3nt: TGTGCCAGCAGTTCTGTAGATGCTGGCTACACCTTC
CDR3aa: CASSSVDAGYTF
v_gene: TRBV6-6
d_gene: -
j_gene: TRBJ1-2
abundance: -

CDR3nt: TGCGCCAGCAGCCAAGTCCGGGGACAAGAGACCCAGTACTTC
CDR3aa: CASSQVRGQETQYF
v_gene: TRBV4-3
d_gene: -
j_gene: TRBJ2-5
abundance: -

CDR3nt: TGTGCCAGCAGTTTCCTCACCGTGGGCACAGATACGCAGTATTTT
CDR3aa: CASSFLTVGTDTQYF
v_gene: TRBV28
d_gene: -
j_gene: TRBJ2-3
abundance: few

CDR3nt: TGTGCCAGCAGCTTTGGACTAGCGTACAATGAGCAGTTCTTC
CDR3aa: CASSFGLAYNEQFF
v_gene: TRBV11-2
d_gene: TRBD2
j_gene: TRBJ2-1
abundance: -

CDR3nt: TGTGCCAGCAGGCCTTCGGGGGGGCTGGGCAATGAGCAGTTCTTC
CDR3aa: CASRPSGGLGNEQFF
v_gene: TRBV14
d_gene: TRBD2
j_gene: TRBJ2-1
abundance: -

CDR3nt: TGTGCCAGCAGTAAACAGGGATTCCCTCAAGAGACCCAGTACTTC
CDR3aa: CASSKQGFPQETQYF
v_gene: TRBV6-6
d_gene: -
j_gene: TRBJ2-5
abundance: -

CDR3nt: TGTGCCAGCAGTGCGGGGCTCACAGATACGCAGTATTTT
CDR3aa: CASSAGLTDTQYF
v_gene: TRBV7-7
d_gene: -
j_gene: TRBJ2-3
abundance: -

CDR3nt: TGTGCCAGCAGTGAAACAGGTTATGGCTACACCTTC
CDR3aa: CASSETGYGYTF
v_gene: TRBV25-1
d_gene: -
j_gene: TRBJ1-2
abundance: -

CDR3nt: TGTGCCTGGAGTGCAGAGGGAGACTATGGCTACACCTTC
CDR3aa: CAWSAEGDYGYTF
v_gene: TRBV30
d_gene: -
j_gene: TRBJ1-2
abundance: -

CDR3nt: TGCAGTGCTAGACGTGCCTATGGCTACACCTTC
CDR3aa: CSARRAYGYTF
v_gene: TRBV20-1
d_gene: -
j_gene: TRBJ1-2
abundance: few

CDR3nt: TGTGCCAGCAGCCGAGGACACGTGAACACTGAAGCTTTCTTT
CDR3aa: CASSRGHVNTEAFF
v_gene: TRBV6-5
d_gene: -
j_gene: TRBJ1-1
abundance: -

CDR3nt: TGCAGTGCTAGAGTTGGGGGTGAGCAGTTCTTC
CDR3aa: CSARVGGEQFF
v_gene: TRBV20-1
d_gene: -
j_gene: TRBJ2-1
abundance: few

CDR3nt: TGTGCCAGCAGCTTAAAGCGGGAGAGCCACGAGCAGTACTTC
CDR3aa: CASSLKRESHEQYF
v_gene: TRBV7-2
d_gene: TRBD2
j_gene: TRBJ2-7
abundance: -

CDR3nt: TGCGCCAGCAGTCACCCCGCGGGGCGGGAGGGTCCCCAGCATTTT
CDR3aa: CASSHPAGREGPQHF
v_gene: TRBV23-1
d_gene: -
j_gene: TRBJ1-5
abundance: -

CDR3nt: TGCGCCAGCAGCCAAGAAAGCGTCGGAGACTCTGGGGCCAACGTCCTGACTTTC
CDR3aa: CASSQESVGDSGANVLTF
v_gene: TRBV4-1
d_gene: -
j_gene: TRBJ2-6
abundance: few

CDR3nt: TGCAGCGTTGTTACCGGGACAGGGAGATACGAGCAGTACTTC
CDR3aa: CSVVTGTGRYEQYF
v_gene: TRBV29-1
d_gene: TRBD1
j_gene: TRBJ2-7
abundance: many

CDR3nt: TGTGCCAGCAGCTTAGCGGTTCTCAATGAGCAGTTCTTC
CDR3aa: CASSLAVLNEQFF
v_gene: TRBV7-9
d_gene: -
j_gene: TRBJ2-1
abundance: -

CDR3nt: TGTGCCACCAGCAGAGTGTCCGGAAACACCATATATTTT
CDR3aa: CATSRVSGNTIYF
v_gene: TRBV15
d_gene: -
j_gene: TRBJ1-3
abundance: -

CDR3nt: TGCGCCAGCAGCTTTGACAGGGAATCAGATACGCAGTATTTT
CDR3aa: CASSFDRESDTQYF
v_gene: TRBV5-1
d_gene: TRBD1
j_gene: TRBJ2-3
abundance: few

CDR3nt: TGTGCCAGCAGCGTAGGTTGGGAGCCCGACTATGGCTACACCTTC
CDR3aa: CASSVGWEPDYGYTF
v_gene: TRBV9
d_gene: -
j_gene: TRBJ1-2
abundance: -

CDR3nt: TGTGCCAGTAGTCGGACTAGCGGGAGTGAGACCCAGTACTTC
CDR3aa: CASSRTSGSETQYF
v_gene: TRBV19
d_gene: TRBD2
j_gene: TRBJ2-5
abundance: -

CDR3nt: TGTGCCAGCAGCTTAGGTTCCTCCATATGGGGTACGCAGTATTTT
CDR3aa: CASSLGSSIWGTQYF
v_gene: TRBV7-9
d_gene: -
j_gene: TRBJ2-3
abundance: -

CDR3nt: TGTGCCTGGAGTGGAGGCTGGAACACTGAAGCTTTCTTT
CDR3aa: CAWSGGWNTEAFF
v_gene: TRBV30
d_gene: -
j_gene: TRBJ1-1
abundance: few

CDR3nt: TGTGCCAGCAGCTCAGGATCGAGGACCGGGGATTCACCCCTCCACTTT
CDR3aa: CASSSGSRTGDSPLHF
v_gene: TRBV7-3
d_gene: -
j_gene: TRBJ1-6
abundance: -

CDR3nt: TGCAGCGTTGAAGATCCAGGGAAAAAGTACTTC
CDR3aa: CSVEDPGKKYF
v_gene: TRBV29-1
d_gene: -
j_gene: TRBJ2-5
abundance: few

CDR3nt: TGTGCCAGCAGCTTCGGGACTACAACAGATACGCAGTATTTT
CDR3aa: CASSFGTTTDTQYF
v_gene: TRBV7-9
d_gene: TRBD2
j_gene: TRBJ2-3
abundance: few

CDR3nt: TGTGCCAGCGTAGACACAGGGTATGGCTACACCTTC
CDR3aa: CASVDTGYGYTF
v_gene: TRBV9
d_gene: -
j_gene: TRBJ1-2
abundance: -

CDR3nt: TGCGCCAGCAGCCACTTTACGGACAGAGCTGTACTGGGCTACACCTTC
CDR3aa: CASSHFTDRAVLGYTF
v_gene: TRBV4-3
d_gene: -
j_gene: TRBJ1-2
abundance: -

CDR3nt: TGTGCCAGCAGCCCTCGAGGACCGGGACCCACGAGCCGACAAGAGACCCAGTACTTC
CDR3aa: CASSPRGPGPTSRQETQYF
v_gene: TRBV7-6
d_gene: -
j_gene: TRBJ2-5
abundance: few